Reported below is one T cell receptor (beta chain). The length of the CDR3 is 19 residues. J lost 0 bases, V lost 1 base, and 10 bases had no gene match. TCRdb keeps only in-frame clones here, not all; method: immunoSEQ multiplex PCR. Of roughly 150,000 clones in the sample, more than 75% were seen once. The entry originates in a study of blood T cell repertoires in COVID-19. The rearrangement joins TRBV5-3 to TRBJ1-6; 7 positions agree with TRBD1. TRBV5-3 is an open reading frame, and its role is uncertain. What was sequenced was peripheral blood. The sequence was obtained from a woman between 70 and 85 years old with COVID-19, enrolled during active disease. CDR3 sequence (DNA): TGTGCCAGAAGCTTGTGTGAGGACAGGCGAAGCTCCTATAATTCACCCCTCCACTTT. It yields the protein CARSLCEDRRSSYNSPLHF.